What follows describes a single T cell receptor beta chain. The antigen it binds to is not known. No much larger clonotype is one base removed from it; base qualities were not supplied. This sample is drawn from a study of cytomegalovirus exposure and HLA in healthy donors (dated by TCRdb to 2015 to 2018). With regard to the full study: The 550 to 750 repertoires of the first cohort and the roughly 120 validation repertoires were produced on the same platform, according to a later analysis. The study aimed to test whether signatures of past pathogen exposure could be identified by cataloging public T cell receptors. A separate validation cohort of more than 100 different subjects was used in addition to the 666-subject first cohort. The study combined high-throughput TCR immunosequencing, statistical association of individual TCRs with disease status, and machine learning to predict cytomegalovirus infection status. What the work shows at the level of the full study, not this receptor alone: The validation cohort had no HLA typing available for a later analysis, so co-occurrence within that cohort was assessed over all 120 repertoires. Of the cluster scores, roughly 95% were above 0 in a later analysis, which found that TCRs clustered in the first cohort also tended to co-occur in the 120 or so validation repertoires. The classifier was reported to diagnose cytomegalovirus status with high specificity and sensitivity in both the original cohort and the validation cohort. A few of the identified cytomegalovirus-associated TCR beta chains were confirmed in vitro to be specific for cytomegalovirus antigens. According to the authors, the approach could potentially be generalized to other disease states and immunological phenotypes. The study gave a list of under 200 TCR beta chains associated with cytomegalovirus. Most TCR sequences were seen in very few donors, while some public TCRs were found in many individuals.

Trimming removed 5 bases from V and 8 bases from J, leaving 18 bases between the germline ends. The CDR3 holds 14 amino acids from the cysteine to the phenylalanine. The kept DNA is CDR3 alone, 42 bases in frame from the first base. CDR1 and CDR2, looked up from the germline V gene (reference sequence), are SEHNR and FQNEAQ. Receptors were amplified or captured by the immunoSEQ multiplex PCR assay. The paper's data handling went like this. A statistical classification framework was built to diagnose cytomegalovirus status from the catalog of TCR beta chain sequences. Not all clones reach the TCRdb copy of this immuneACCESS table, which keeps in-frame sequences only. Checked studies attribute under half of the gap to unresolved V genes and leave the rest unexplained. V and J calls plus clone size are reproduced from that table; the DNA served to infer D and trimming. The sample profile shows roughly 82,000 clones; approximately 93% of them were found once. The ten most abundant clones make up 0.55% to 0.75% of the sample.

Donors formed part of the validation cohort, which comprised about 130 subjects and was distinct from the first cohort of 550 to 850 subjects. The V and J segments used are TRBV7-9 and TRBJ1-2; the D gene identity is not certain. Sequencing used PBMCs. The clonotype originates from a young man in good health and CMV-seronegative. The sequence in DNA is TGTGCCAGCAGCATAAGTAGCAGATCTGAAGGCTACACCTTC. This sequence encodes CASSISSRSEGYTF.